Each of the 15 T cell receptor beta chains below was sequenced from the same sample in a study of CD8 T cells in ankylosing spondylitis. Their specific antigens are unknown. Whole-study results and caveats: For ankylosing spondylitis blood, a TCR beta motif of 7 to 9 highly homologous variants appeared characteristic.

TCRdb used MiXCR to reprocess the 5' RACE reads, holding one entry per CDR3 protein. The sample contains approximately 300,000 distinct CDR3 sequences, less than 9.5% of which appear only once. Sequenced material: blood, either unsorted or a sorted T cell fraction (not recorded which). The origin of the receptors is a male donor with ankylosing spondylitis.

V and J are TRBV20-1 and TRBJ2-2; D may be TRBD2 (5 bases). Trimming left V 5 bases short and J 4 bases short, with 14 bases between. Germline CDR1 is DFQATT and CDR2 is SNEGSKA (reference sequence). The CDR3 is 14 amino acids. The CDR3 loop reads CSASPGRGTGELFF. CDR3 DNA sequence: TGCAGTGCTTCCCCGGGCCGGGGCACCGGGGAGCTGTTTTTT.

The chain has TRBV5-1 and TRBJ2-5; possible D gene TRBD2, 5 bases. The CDR3 length is 16 residues. Trimming shortened V by 4 bases and J by 1 base, and 17 bases separated the two germline ends. Germline V gene lookup returns CDR1 SGHRS and CDR2 YFSETQ. CDR3 residues: CASSRWSGAFQETQYF. CDR3 coding DNA: TGCGCCAGCAGCCGGTGGAGCGGAGCCTTCCAAGAGACCCAGTACTTC.

There are many counts of this clonotype. V gene TRBV4-1 combines with J gene TRBJ2-5; the match to TRBD1 covers 10 bases. With V trimmed by 2 bases and J by 5 bases, 5 bases remained unmatched. CDR3 size: 15 residues. Germline values: CDR1 MGHRA, CDR2 YSYEKL. The CDR3 DNA reads as TGCGCCAGCAGCCAAAAGACAGGGGGCAGGGAGACCCAGTACTTC. Translated, it gives CASSQKTGGRETQYF.

The chain carries TRBV20-1 and TRBJ1-1, with unresolved D. Germline V gene data show CDR1 as DFQATT and CDR2 as SNEGSKA (reference sequence). V gave up 1 base and J gave up 8 bases, with 11 bases separating them. CDR3 length equals 12 residues. DNA of the CDR3: TGCAGTGCTAGAGCCCCGGATATAGAAGCTTTCTTT. Its translation is CSARAPDIEAFF.

This clonotype was detected ten times or more. V usage is TRBV4-3 and J usage is TRBJ1-1; D is uncertain. This CDR3 is 16 amino acids long. Per germline, CDR1 LGHNA and CDR2 YSLEER. V was trimmed by 0 bases and J by 1 base, leaving 12 bases between them. CDR3 amino acids: CASSQESGLWNTEAFF. The CDR3 bases are TGCGCCAGCAGCCAAGAGTCTGGGTTGTGGAACACTGAAGCTTTCTTT.

This clonotype turned up a few times. V and J are TRBV12-3 or TRBV12-4 and TRBJ1-5; possible D gene TRBD1, 5 bases. With 6 bases removed from V and 6 bases from J, the gap between germline ends came to 9 bases. CDR3 length: 12 amino acids. In DNA form, the CDR3 reads TGTGCCAGCAGCGGGGGGTTTCAGCCCCAGCATTTT. This translates into CASSGGFQPQHF.

This chain connects TRBV29-1 to TRBJ2-5; TRBD2 matches at 7 bases. After removal of 3 bases from V and 1 base from J, the junction contained 2 bases not matched to a gene. There are 13 residues in the CDR3. CDR1 SQVTM and CDR2 ANQGSEA come from the germline V gene. This CDR3 reads CSVDGTTQETQYF. The CDR3 DNA reads as TGCAGCGTTGACGGGACTACCCAAGAGACCCAGTACTTC.

In this sample, this clonotype turned up many times. This chain connects TRBV12-3 or TRBV12-4 to TRBJ2-7; 11 bases match TRBD1. V was clipped by 5 bases and J by 8 bases; unmatched bases: 11. CDR3 length: 15 amino acids. CDR3 in DNA: TGTGCCAGCAGTGGAGGGACAGGGGGAGGCCTCAAGCAGTACTTC. Protein: CASSGGTGGGLKQYF.

This clonotype was recorded at least ten times. The chain employs TRBV18 and TRBJ2-1, with a weak D call TRBD1 (6 bases). With 5 bases removed from V and 3 bases from J, the gap between germline ends came to 8 bases. The CDR3 extends over 13 amino acids. The germline gives CDR1 KGHSH, CDR2 LQKENI. The CDR3, as DNA: TGTGCCAGCTCATGGGGGCTCTACAATGAGCAGTTCTTC. It is translated as CASSWGLYNEQFF.

This clonotype has just a few counts. This chain links TRBV5-1 with TRBJ2-3; 7 nucleotides line up with TRBD1. This CDR3 has 15 residues. With 0 bases clipped from V and 2 bases from J, the junction kept 3 bases outside the gene matches. CDR1 and CDR2 (germline): SGHRS, YFSETQ. The CDR3 coding sequence is TGCGCCAGCAGCTTGGGGGGACAGTTCACAGATACGCAGTATTTT. Translated, it gives CASSLGGQFTDTQYF.

This clonotype was detected only a few times. V gene TRBV11-2 combines with J gene TRBJ2-2; 11 bases are a match to TRBD1. V trimming: 4 bases; J trimming: 3 bases; junction bases outside the gene matches: 13. This CDR3 region has 19 residues. Germline V CDR1 and CDR2: SGHAT, FQNNGV. Here the CDR3 reads CASSSPRDRGGIDTGELFF. The CDR3 DNA sequence: TGTGCCAGCAGCTCCCCCCGGGACAGGGGGGGTATAGACACCGGGGAGCTGTTTTTT.

In its sample, this clonotype was seen many times. The chain has TRBV3-1 and TRBJ2-1; D not resolved. V was trimmed by 0 bases and J by 1 base, leaving 10 bases between them. Germline loops: CDR1 LGHDT, CDR2 YNNKEL (reference sequence). The CDR3 is 16 residues long. CDR3 bases: TGTGCCAGCAGCCAAGATACGGACCTATCCTACAATGAGCAGTTCTTC. Its translation is CASSQDTDLSYNEQFF.

The chain employs TRBV18 and TRBJ2-5; 11 positions agree with TRBD2. This CDR3 region has 16 residues. The germline V gene encodes CDR1 KGHSH and CDR2 LQKENI. V dropped 3 bases and J dropped 2; count of bases not matched to a gene: 5. The CDR3 spells CASSPGTSGRQETQYF. In DNA, the CDR3 is TGTGCCAGCTCACCCGGGACTAGCGGAAGACAAGAGACCCAGTACTTC.

This clonotype has at least ten counts. The chain carries TRBV7-8 and TRBJ2-5; perhaps TRBD2 as D (6 bases). Trimming removed 5 bases at V and 1 base at J, with 14 bases between. Germline CDR1 is SGHVS and CDR2 is FQNEAQ. The length of the CDR3 is 15 residues. The CDR3 is CASSRPPGLQETQYF. In DNA form, the CDR3 reads TGTGCCAGCAGCAGACCCCCGGGACTCCAAGAGACCCAGTACTTC.

This clonotype was observed a handful of times. V usage is TRBV7-6 and J usage is TRBJ2-3; 11 nucleotides match TRBD2. The CDR3 loop spans 16 amino acids. Germline CDR1 is SGHVS and CDR2 is FNYEAQ. V was pared by 3 bases and J by 3 bases, with 5 bases of the junction left unmatched. The CDR3 bases are TGTGCCAGCAGCTTTTCAGCTAGCGGGAGGACAGATACGCAGTATTTT. This translates into CASSFSASGRTDTQYF.